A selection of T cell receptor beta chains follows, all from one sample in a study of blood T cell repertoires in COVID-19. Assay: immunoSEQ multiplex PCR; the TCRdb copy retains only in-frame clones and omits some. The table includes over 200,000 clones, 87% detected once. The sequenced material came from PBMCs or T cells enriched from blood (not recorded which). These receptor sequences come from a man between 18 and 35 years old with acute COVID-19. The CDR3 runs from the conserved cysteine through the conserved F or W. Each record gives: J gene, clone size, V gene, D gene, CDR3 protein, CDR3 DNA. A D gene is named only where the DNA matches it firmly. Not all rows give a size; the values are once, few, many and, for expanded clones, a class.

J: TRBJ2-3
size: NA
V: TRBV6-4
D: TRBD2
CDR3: CASSDSSGSYDTQYF
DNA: TGTGCCAGCAGTGACAGTAGCGGGAGTTATGATACGCAGTATTTT

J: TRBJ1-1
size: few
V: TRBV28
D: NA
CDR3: CASLHPVQGPLTEAFF
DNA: TGTGCCAGCCTCCACCCCGTCCAGGGCCCTTTAACTGAAGCTTTCTTT

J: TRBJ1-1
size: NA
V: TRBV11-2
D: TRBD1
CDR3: CASSLVSGTGREAFF
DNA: TGTGCCAGCAGCTTGGTATCCGGGACAGGGCGTGAAGCTTTCTTT

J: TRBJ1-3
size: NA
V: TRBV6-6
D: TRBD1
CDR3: CASSYGQGGAGNTIYF
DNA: TGTGCCAGCAGTTACGGCCAGGGGGGAGCTGGAAACACCATATATTTT

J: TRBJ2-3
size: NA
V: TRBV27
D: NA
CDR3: CASSYLRSTDTQYF
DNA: TGTGCCAGCAGCTACCTCCGGAGCACAGATACGCAGTATTTT

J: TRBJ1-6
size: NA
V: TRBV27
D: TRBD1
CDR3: CASRSQGSSYNSPLHF
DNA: TGTGCCAGCAGGTCACAGGGGAGCTCCTATAATTCACCCCTCCACTTT

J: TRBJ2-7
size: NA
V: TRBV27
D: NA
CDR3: CASRGGPVPYEQYF
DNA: TGTGCCAGCAGGGGGGGGCCCGTCCCCTACGAGCAGTACTTC

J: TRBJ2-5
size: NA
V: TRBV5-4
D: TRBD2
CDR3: CASSRLLAGVQETQYF
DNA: TGTGCCAGCAGCCGGTTGTTAGCGGGGGTGCAAGAGACCCAGTACTTC

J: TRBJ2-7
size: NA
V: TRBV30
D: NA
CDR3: CAWSAVREQYF
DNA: TGTGCCTGGAGTGCGGTTCGCGAGCAGTACTTC

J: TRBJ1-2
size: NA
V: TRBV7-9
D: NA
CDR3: CASSLGTPNGYTF
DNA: TGTGCCAGCAGCTTAGGGACACCTAATGGCTACACCTTC

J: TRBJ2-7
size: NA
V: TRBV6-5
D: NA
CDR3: CASSYTYSTGNEQYF
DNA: TGTGCCAGCAGTTACACCTACTCTACAGGGAACGAGCAGTACTTC

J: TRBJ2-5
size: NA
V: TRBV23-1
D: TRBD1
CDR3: CASSLGQVGETQYF
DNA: TGCGCCAGCAGTCTGGGACAGGTGGGAGAGACCCAGTACTTC

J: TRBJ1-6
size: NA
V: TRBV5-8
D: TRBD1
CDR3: CASSLNRGLDDNSPLHF
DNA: TGTGCCAGCAGCCTCAACAGGGGGCTGGATGATAATTCACCCCTCCACTTT

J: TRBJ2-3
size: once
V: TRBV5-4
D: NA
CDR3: CASSLRLDSPDTQYF
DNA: TGTGCCAGCAGCTTGAGGCTAGATTCCCCAGATACGCAGTATTTT

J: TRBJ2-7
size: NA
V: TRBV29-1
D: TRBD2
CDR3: CSVAKGLAGGYEQYF
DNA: TGCAGCGTCGCCAAGGGACTAGCGGGAGGCTACGAGCAGTACTTC

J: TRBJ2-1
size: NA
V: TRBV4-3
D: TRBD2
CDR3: CASSQGRTSGTDEQFF
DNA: TGCGCCAGCAGCCAAGGTAGGACTAGCGGGACCGATGAGCAGTTCTTC

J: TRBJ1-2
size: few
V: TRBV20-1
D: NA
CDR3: CSASEKGYGYTF
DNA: TGCAGTGCTAGTGAAAAGGGGTATGGCTACACCTTC

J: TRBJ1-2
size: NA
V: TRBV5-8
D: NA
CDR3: CASSLLRLNHGYTF
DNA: TGTGCCAGCAGCTTGTTAAGACTAAATCATGGCTACACCTTC

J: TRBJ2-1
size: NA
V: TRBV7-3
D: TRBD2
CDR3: CASSEVTLAGVWNEQFF
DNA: TGTGCCAGCAGCGAAGTGACACTAGCGGGAGTGTGGAATGAGCAGTTCTTC

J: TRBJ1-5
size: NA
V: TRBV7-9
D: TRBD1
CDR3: CASSPGQGYQPQHF
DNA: TGTGCCAGCAGCCCGGGACAGGGTTATCAGCCCCAGCATTTT

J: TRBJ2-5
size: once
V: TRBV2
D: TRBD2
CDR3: CASSEREGYGETQYF
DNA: TGTGCCAGCAGTGAAAGGGAGGGCTACGGAGAGACCCAGTACTTC

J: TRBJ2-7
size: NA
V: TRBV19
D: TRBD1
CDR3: CARYHLGTGVHEQYF
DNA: TGTGCCAGATACCACCTCGGGACAGGGGTCCACGAGCAGTACTTC

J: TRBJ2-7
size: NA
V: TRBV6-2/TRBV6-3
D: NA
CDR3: CASSYSRRLSSYEQYF
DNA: TGTGCCAGCAGTTACTCGAGGAGGCTTTCCTCCTACGAGCAGTACTTC

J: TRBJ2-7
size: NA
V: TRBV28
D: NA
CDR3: CASSPSPFDEQYF
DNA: TGTGCCAGCAGCCCAAGCCCATTCGACGAGCAGTACTTC

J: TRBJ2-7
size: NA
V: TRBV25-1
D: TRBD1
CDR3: CASSEPGQGVYEQYF
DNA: TGTGCCAGCAGTGAACCGGGACAGGGGGTCTACGAGCAGTACTTC

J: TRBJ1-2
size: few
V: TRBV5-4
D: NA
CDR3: CASSTSGQEIIYGYTF
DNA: TGTGCCAGCAGCACATCCGGACAAGAAATCATCTATGGCTACACCTTC

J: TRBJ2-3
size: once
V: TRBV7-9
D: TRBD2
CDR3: CASSLPQLAGEADTQYF
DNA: TGTGCCAGCAGCTTACCCCAACTAGCGGGAGAGGCAGATACGCAGTATTTT

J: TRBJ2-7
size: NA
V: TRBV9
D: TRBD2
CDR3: CASSGGGPSYEQYF
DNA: TGTGCCAGCAGCGGGGGGGGTCCCTCCTACGAGCAGTACTTC

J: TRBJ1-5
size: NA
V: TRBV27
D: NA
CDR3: CASNSLEGGNQPQHF
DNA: TGTGCCAGCAACTCTTTAGAGGGGGGCAATCAGCCCCAGCATTTT

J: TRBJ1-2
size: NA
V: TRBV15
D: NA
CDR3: CATSSPDRLLYGYTF
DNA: TGTGCCACCAGCAGCCCCGACAGGCTCCTCTATGGCTACACCTTC

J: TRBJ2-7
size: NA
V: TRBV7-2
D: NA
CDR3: CASSLDGSLDEQYF
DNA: TGTGCCAGCAGCCTAGACGGGTCCCTAGACGAGCAGTACTTC

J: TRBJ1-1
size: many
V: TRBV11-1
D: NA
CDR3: CASRPMTGGNTEAFF
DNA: TGTGCCAGCAGACCGATGACAGGAGGGAACACTGAAGCTTTCTTT

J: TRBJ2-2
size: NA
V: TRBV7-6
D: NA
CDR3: CASSLESESIGELFF
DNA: TGTGCCAGCAGCTTAGAGAGTGAGAGTATCGGGGAGCTGTTTTTT

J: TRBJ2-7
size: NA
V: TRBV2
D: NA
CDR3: CASSDGVTYEQYF
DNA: TGTGCCAGCAGTGACGGGGTCACCTACGAGCAGTACTTC

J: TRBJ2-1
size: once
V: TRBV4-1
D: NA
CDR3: CASSQSLAAGYNEQFF
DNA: TGCGCCAGCAGCCAATCCCTAGCCGCCGGGTACAATGAGCAGTTCTTC

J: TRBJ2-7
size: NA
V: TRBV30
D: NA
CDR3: CAWSTTETYEQYF
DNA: TGTGCCTGGAGTACGACAGAAACCTACGAGCAGTACTTC

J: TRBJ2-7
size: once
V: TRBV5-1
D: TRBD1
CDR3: CASRRTGDSSYEQYF
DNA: TGCGCCAGCAGAAGGACAGGGGACAGCTCCTACGAGCAGTACTTC